A selection of T cell receptor beta chains follows, all from one sample in a study of blood T cell repertoires in COVID-19. The protocol was immunoSEQ multiplex PCR, while the TCRdb copy is restricted to in-frame clones and leaves out a portion. The sample has around 150,000 clones, about 86% seen once. Sequenced input: peripheral blood. These receptors were obtained from a woman in her sixties or seventies with acute or convalescent COVID-19. CDR3s include the opening cysteine and the closing phenylalanine or tryptophan. D genes are given only for firm matches.

>TRBV6-2/TRBV6-3|14|TRBJ1-2|.
TGTGCCAGCAGTTACCCCACCGAGAGCTATGGCTACACCTTC
CASSYPTESYGYTF
>TRBV5-4|15|TRBJ2-3|TRBD2
TGTGCCAGCAGCCTAACTAGCGGGAGCACAGATACGCAGTATTTT
CASSLTSGSTDTQYF
>TRBV6-1|16|TRBJ2-2|TRBD2
TGTGCCAGCAGTGCGTTAGCGGGAGGGTACACCGGGGAGCTGTTTTTT
CASSALAGGYTGELFF
>TRBV6-4|17|TRBJ2-5|TRBD2
TGTGCCAGCAGTGAACTAGCGGGAGCCAAATTCCAAGAGACCCAGTACTTC
CASSELAGAKFQETQYF
>TRBV7-9|15|TRBJ2-5|TRBD1
TGTGCCAGCAGTTCGAACGGGGACAGTCAAGAGACCCAGTACTTC
CASSSNGDSQETQYF
>TRBV7-9|14|TRBJ2-7|.
TGTGCCAGCAGCTTCCCCGACAGAGCCTACGAGCAGTACTTC
CASSFPDRAYEQYF
>TRBV3-1/TRBV3-2|16|TRBJ2-2|.
TGTGCCAGCAGCCAAGTAACAGGGCTCGGGACCGGGGAGCTGTTTTTT
CASSQVTGLGTGELFF
>TRBV25-1|12|TRBJ2-3|.
TGTGCCCACTCTACAGGCACAGATACGCAGTATTTT
CAHSTGTDTQYF
>TRBV7-2|14|TRBJ2-7|.
TGTGCCAGCACTCAGGCGAGCGGAGTTTCGGAGCAGTACTTC
CASTQASGVSEQYF
>TRBV3-1/TRBV3-2|13|TRBJ1-2|.
TGTGCCAGCAGCCAAAGGGCGGGCTATGGCTACACCTTC
CASSQRAGYGYTF
>TRBV11-3|14|TRBJ1-6|TRBD1
TGTGCCAGCAGCTCCGGGACAGCTAATTCACCCCTCCACTTT
CASSSGTANSPLHF
>TRBV14|13|TRBJ2-7|.
TGTGCCAGCAGCCAATTACAGGGTACCGAGCAGTACTTC
CASSQLQGTEQYF
>TRBV4-3|16|TRBJ2-1|.
TGCGCCAGCAGCCAAGACCCATCGGGTATCTACAATGAGCAGTTCTTC
CASSQDPSGIYNEQFF
>TRBV6-6|14|TRBJ1-5|TRBD1
TGTGCCAGCAGGGACAGGGGAGGTAATCAGCCCCAGCATTTT
CASRDRGGNQPQHF
>TRBV4-2|16|TRBJ2-3|TRBD2
TGTGCCAGCAGCCAAGGGGACTACCTCTTCACAGATACGCAGTATTTT
CASSQGDYLFTDTQYF
>TRBV14|16|TRBJ2-2|TRBD2
TGTGCCAGCAGCCAAGCCGGCGGGAGGGTGACCGGGGAGCTGTTTTTT
CASSQAGGRVTGELFF